Presented here are 23 T cell receptor beta chains from one specimen sequenced in a study of blood T cell repertoires in COVID-19 (dated by TCRdb to about 2020). To prepare the library, the immunoSEQ multiplex PCR assay was applied. This is the immuneACCESS table as TCRdb keeps it, with only in-frame sequences that have V and J called. A part of the clones is gone; compared with another copy, unresolved V genes explain less than half, and the rest is unexplained. The sample has roughly 260,000 clones on record, approximately 83% of them singletons. Together, the top ten hold less than 2.5% of the sample. Sequenced sample: PBMCs or T cells enriched from blood (not recorded which). These receptors originate from a woman in her forties or fifties who had recovered from COVID-19.

The chain employs TRBV5-6 and TRBJ2-7, with 7 bases that match TRBD1. Germline CDR1 is SGHDT and CDR2 is YYEEEE. CDR3 length: 14 residues. The J segment lost 5 bases and the V segment lost 3 bases, leaving 8 bases of the junction unmatched. The CDR3 DNA reads as TGTGCCAGCAGCTATAGACAGGGTAAAAACGAGCAGTACTTC. This gives the protein CASSYRQGKNEQYF.

The chain links TRBV19 to TRBJ2-2, with 10 bases lining up with TRBD1. Losses at the gene ends were 3 bases for V and 4 bases for J; bases not matched to a gene: 8. The germline CDR1 and CDR2 sequences are LNHDA and SQIVND (reference sequence). The CDR3 has 17 residues. CDR3 sequence reads: CASSIGRTGGITGELFF. CDR3 bases: TGTGCCAGTAGTATCGGAAGGACAGGGGGAATCACCGGGGAGCTGTTTTTT.

The genes are TRBV27 and TRBJ1-1, with TRBD1 as a possible D gene (5 bases). The V and J ends lost 6 bases and 1 base respectively, with 9 bases between them. There are 13 residues in the CDR3. Germline CDR1 is MNHEY and CDR2 is SMNVEV (reference sequence). CDR3 region: CASSSDRNTEAFF. In DNA form, the CDR3 reads TGTGCCAGCAGCTCCGACAGGAACACTGAAGCTTTCTTT.

The sample holds one count of this clone. The chain couples TRBV27 to TRBJ1-2, with TRBD1 matching 7 bases. Losses at the gene ends were 4 bases for V and 5 bases for J; bases not matched to a gene: 7. This CDR3 has 14 amino acids. Germline CDR1 is MNHEY and CDR2 is SMNVEV (reference sequence). CDR3 region: CASSWDREAYGYTF. CDR3 coding DNA: TGTGCCAGCAGTTGGGACAGAGAGGCGTATGGCTACACCTTC.

The V call is TRBV28, the J call TRBJ2-7; tentative D call: TRBD2 (5 bases). The V end was cut by 5 bases, the J end by 12 bases, with 14 bases between. The CDR3 runs to 11 residues. Germline CDR1 and CDR2: MDHEN and SYDVKM. The CDR3 sequence is CASSIRELRYF. The CDR3 DNA follows: TGTGCCAGCAGTATTCGGGAACTCCGGTACTTC.

The rearrangement joins TRBV7-9 to TRBJ1-1; 12 positions agree with TRBD1. The germline V gene encodes CDR1 SEHNR and CDR2 FQNEAQ (reference sequence). This CDR3 region has 15 residues. The V segment lost 5 bases and the J segment 1 base; nucleotides outside the gene matches: 2. CDR3 sequence (DNA): TGTGCCAGCAGCGCGGGACAGGGGGCGAACACTGAAGCTTTCTTT. This codes for CASSAGQGANTEAFF.

The chain joins TRBV12-3 or TRBV12-4 to TRBJ1-2; tentatively, D is TRBD1 (6 bases). The V end was cut by 4 bases, the J end by 4 bases, with 10 bases between. This CDR3 is built from 13 residues. DNA for the CDR3: TGTGCCAGCAGTTATGGACAGTCCTATGGCTACACCTTC. It is translated as CASSYGQSYGYTF.

The CDR3 spells CASSIQGGQKETQYF. The CDR3 DNA reads TGTGCCAGTAGTATACAGGGGGGACAGAAAGAGACCCAGTACTTC. The V and J genes are TRBV19 and TRBJ2-5; tentatively, D is TRBD1 (7 bases). Germline values: CDR1 LNHDA, CDR2 SQIVND (reference sequence). V was shortened by 2 bases and J by 3 bases, with 13 bases between the two germline ends. The CDR3 has 15 residues.

J is TRBJ2-7 and V is TRBV9; the match to TRBD2 covers 8 bases. CDR1 is SGDLS, CDR2 YYNGEE, per germline. This CDR3 spans 15 amino acids. V lost 0 bases and J lost 5; bases outside the gene matches: 7. For the CDR3, the DNA is TGTGCCAGCAGCGTAGAGGGGAGCGGGAGCGACGAGCAGTACTTC. Translated: CASSVEGSGSDEQYF.

The V call is TRBV28, the J call TRBJ2-7; 7 bases agree with TRBD1. This CDR3 has 15 residues. V gave up 3 bases and J gave up 2 bases; unmatched junction bases: 7. Germline V lookup: CDR1 MDHEN, CDR2 SYDVKM. The CDR3 loop is CASSLFRDRTYEQYF. The CDR3 nucleotides are TGTGCCAGCAGTTTGTTCCGGGACAGAACCTACGAGCAGTACTTC. Full variable domain (remainder filled in from reference TRBV28 and TRBJ2-7): DVKVTQSSRYLVKRTGEKVFLECVQDMDHENMFWYRQDPGLGLRLIYFSYDVKMKEKGDIPEGYSVSREKKERFSLILESASTNQTSMYLCASSLFRDRTYEQYFGPGTRLTVT.

This clone has only one observation. The chain recombines TRBV19 with TRBJ2-1, with 8 bases aligning to TRBD1. The germline CDR1 and CDR2 sequences are LNHDA and SQIVND (reference sequence). The CDR3 spans 17 residues. With 5 bases clipped from V and 7 bases from J, the junction kept 16 bases outside the gene matches. CDR3 DNA sequence: TGTGCCAGTAGTGAGACCGGGACAGGTGCACCTAGGAATGAGCAGTTCTTC. Its protein product is CASSETGTGAPRNEQFF. Based on the CDR3 plus reference TRBV19 and TRBJ2-1, the full variable domain is DGGITQSPKYLFRKEGQNVTLSCEQNLNHDAMYWYRQDPGQGLRLIYYSQIVNDFQKGDIAEGYSVSREKKESFPLTVTSAQKNPTAFYLCASSETGTGAPRNEQFFGPGTRLTVL.

This clone was counted once. The chain combines TRBV7-6 with TRBJ1-3; 7 bases line up with TRBD1. This CDR3 is 16 amino acids long. Germline V gene lookup returns CDR1 SGHVS and CDR2 FNYEAQ. Trimming removed 5 bases from V and 5 bases from J; junction bases left unmatched: 12. CDR3 sequence: CASSGGDSHTRNTIYF. CDR3 bases: TGTGCCAGCAGCGGTGGGGACAGCCACACTCGAAACACCATATATTTT.

The gene calls are TRBV4-1 and TRBJ2-1; D is perhaps TRBD2 (6 bases). The ends were cut back, 4 bases at V and 9 bases at J, with 16 bases in the middle. The CDR3 is 14 residues long. CDR1 and CDR2 from the germline V gene are MGHRA and YSYEKL. CDR3 loop: CASSRGTPASEQFF. DNA of the CDR3: TGCGCCAGCAGCCGCGGGACTCCGGCGAGTGAGCAGTTCTTC.

This chain connects TRBV2 to TRBJ2-7, with 9 bases lining up with TRBD1. Germline CDR1 reads SNHLY; CDR2 reads FYNNEI. CDR3 size: 16 residues. Trimming at V came to 7 bases and at J to 2 bases, leaving 12 bases not matched to a gene. The CDR3 here is CASIRDREFGAYEQYF. CDR3 DNA: TGTGCCAGCATAAGGGACAGGGAGTTTGGGGCCTACGAGCAGTACTTC.

This clone was seen only a few times. The chain is built from TRBV7-9 and TRBJ2-1; D is possibly TRBD1 (5 bases). The CDR3 sequence is 15 residues long. V lost 5 bases and J 6 bases, leaving 17 bases between the germline ends. Per germline, CDR1 SEHNR and CDR2 FQNEAQ (reference sequence). The CDR3 sequence: CASSPKHRIGNEQFF. CDR3 coding DNA: TGTGCCAGCAGCCCTAAACACAGGATTGGCAATGAGCAGTTCTTC.

V is TRBV11-2 and J is TRBJ2-3, with TRBD2 matching over 9 bases. The CDR3 sequence is 16 residues long. Losses at the gene ends were 1 base for V and 8 bases for J; bases not matched to a gene: 10. The germline gives CDR1 SGHAT, CDR2 FQNNGV. CDR3 bases: TGTGCCAGCAGCTTAGGAGCTAGCGGGACATCAGTTACGCAGTATTTT. Protein product: CASSLGASGTSVTQYF.

The chain recombines TRBV7-9 with TRBJ2-1, with TRBD2 matching over 9 bases. Germline values: CDR1 SEHNR, CDR2 FQNEAQ (reference sequence). The CDR3 runs to 17 residues. The V and J ends lost 0 bases and 8 bases, in that order; junction bases with no gene match: 11. The CDR3 nucleotides are TGTGCCAGCAGCTTAGCGCGGAGTAGCGGGAGAGTGGATGAGCAGTTCTTC. Translation: CASSLARSSGRVDEQFF.

V usage is TRBV24-1 and J usage is TRBJ2-1, with D tentatively TRBD2 (6 bases). The CDR3 runs to 19 residues. In germline, CDR1 is KGHDR, CDR2 SFDVKD. V lost 7 bases and J 3 bases, leaving 27 bases between the germline ends. The DNA for the CDR3 is TGTGCCACCAGCGACGCAATCAGGCCGGGAGAAGGAGGCTACAATGAGCAGTTCTTC. Its translation: CATSDAIRPGEGGYNEQFF.

The chain carries TRBV5-1 and TRBJ2-7, with D possibly TRBD2 on 7 matching bases. The CDR3 is made up of 15 amino acids. The V end lost 0 bases, the J end lost 2 bases, and 12 bases lay between the germline ends. Germline values: CDR1 SGHRS, CDR2 YFSETQ. The DNA for the CDR3 is TGCGCCAGCAGCTTGGCGGGGGGCGCCGCCTACGAGCAGTACTTC. Translating it yields CASSLAGGAAYEQYF.

The rearrangement joins TRBV5-4 to TRBJ1-3, with a tentative D call TRBD1 (6 bases). Germline-derived CDR1 and CDR2 are SGHNT and YYREEE (reference sequence). The germline V and J ends were trimmed by 0 bases and 3 bases, with 10 bases remaining between them. The CDR3 has 15 amino acids. The CDR3 protein is CASSLDGTLGNTIYF. In nucleotides, the CDR3 is TGTGCCAGCAGCTTGGACGGGACACTTGGAAACACCATATATTTT.

The J gene is TRBJ1-3, the V gene TRBV2; 10 nucleotides line up with TRBD1. Germline values: CDR1 SNHLY, CDR2 FYNNEI. The CDR3 loop spans 14 amino acids. After removal of 4 bases from V and 5 bases from J, the junction contained 2 bases not matched to a gene. The CDR3, as DNA: TGTGCCAGCAGTGTTGACAGGGGGCGAAACACCATATATTTT. It codes for CASSVDRGRNTIYF.

In this sample, this clone turned up once. This chain connects TRBV4-1 to TRBJ1-1; possible D gene TRBD1, 6 bases. This CDR3 is built from 15 residues. The ends were cut back, 1 base at V and 1 base at J, with 10 bases in the middle. The germline V gene encodes CDR1 MGHRA and CDR2 YSYEKL. DNA of the CDR3: TGCGCCAGCAGCCAAGGAGTGGGGGCGAACACTGAAGCTTTCTTT. Its translation is CASSQGVGANTEAFF.

This clone has only one observation. This rearrangement joins TRBV7-9 to TRBJ2-7; 9 bases line up with TRBD1. This CDR3 is 17 amino acids long. CDR1 is SEHNR and CDR2 is FQNEAQ in the germline V gene (reference sequence). Trimming cost V 2 bases and J 5 bases; bases outside gene matches: 13. In DNA, the CDR3 is TGTGCCAGCAGCTTACAAAGTCCGGGACAGGGTGGAAACGAGCAGTACTTC. Its translation: CASSLQSPGQGGNEQYF.